This T cell receptor beta chain was recovered during a study of beta chain features in type 1 diabetes. Study results and limitations: The similarity of naive, central memory and Treg TCRB repertoires appeared greater among patients than among healthy donors.

Investigators reverse transcribed all isolated RNA, so they sequenced expressed TCRB transcripts. Data came from immunoSEQ multiplex PCR; TCRdb stores just in-frame clones and leaves some out. The data hold about 130,000 clones, with approximately 9.2% observed a single time. A remark on this clone: Its matching antigen is unknown.

The specimen sequenced was central memory CD4+ T cells from blood. This clonotype was sampled from a man younger than 30 in good health.

CDR3 amino acids: CASSYTGETQYF. The CDR3 nucleotides are TGTGCCAGCAGCTATACGGGGGAGACCCAGTACTTC. J is TRBJ2-5 and V is TRBV7-2; D possibly corresponds to TRBD2 (5 bases). The V gene lost 4 bases and the J gene lost 5 bases, with 8 bases spanning the gap. The CDR3 covers 12 residues. Germline CDR1 SGHTA, CDR2 FQGNSA.